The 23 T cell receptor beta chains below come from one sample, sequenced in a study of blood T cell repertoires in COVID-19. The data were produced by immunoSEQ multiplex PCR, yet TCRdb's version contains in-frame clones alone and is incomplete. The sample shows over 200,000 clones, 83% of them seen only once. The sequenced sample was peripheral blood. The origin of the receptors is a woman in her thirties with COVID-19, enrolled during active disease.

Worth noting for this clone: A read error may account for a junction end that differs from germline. CDR3 region: CASRLDRGTDTQYF. In nucleotides, the CDR3 is TGTGCCAGCAGGTTGGACAGGGGCACAGATACGCAGTATTTT. The chain recombines TRBV5-4 with TRBJ2-3; 8 bases line up with TRBD1. This CDR3 has 14 residues. The germline gives CDR1 SGHNT, CDR2 YYREEE (reference sequence).

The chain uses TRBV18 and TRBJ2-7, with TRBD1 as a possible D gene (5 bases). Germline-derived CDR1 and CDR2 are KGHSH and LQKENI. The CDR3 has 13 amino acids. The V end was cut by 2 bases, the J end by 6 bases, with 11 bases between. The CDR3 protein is CASSPEQESEQYF. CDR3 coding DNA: TGTGCCAGCTCACCAGAACAGGAGAGCGAGCAGTACTTC.

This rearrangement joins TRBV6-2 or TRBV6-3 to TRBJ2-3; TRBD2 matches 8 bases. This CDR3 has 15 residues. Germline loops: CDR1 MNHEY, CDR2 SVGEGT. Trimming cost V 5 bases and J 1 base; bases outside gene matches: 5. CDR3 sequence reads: CASSLRGAGTDTQYF. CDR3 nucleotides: TGTGCCAGCAGTCTGCGGGGGGCCGGCACAGATACGCAGTATTTT.

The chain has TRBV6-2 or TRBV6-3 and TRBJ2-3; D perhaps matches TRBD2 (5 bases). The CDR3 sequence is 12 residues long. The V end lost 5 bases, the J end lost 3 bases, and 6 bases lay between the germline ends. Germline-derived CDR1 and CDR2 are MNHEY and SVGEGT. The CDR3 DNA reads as TGTGCCAGCAGTCGGAGGACAGATACGCAGTATTTT. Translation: CASSRRTDTQYF.

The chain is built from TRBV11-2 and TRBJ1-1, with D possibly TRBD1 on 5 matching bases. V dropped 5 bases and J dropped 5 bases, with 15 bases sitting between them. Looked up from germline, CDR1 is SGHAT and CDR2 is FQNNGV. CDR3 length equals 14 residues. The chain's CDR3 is CASSPGRRKTEAFF. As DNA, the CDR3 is TGTGCCAGCAGCCCAGGGAGGCGGAAAACTGAAGCTTTCTTT.

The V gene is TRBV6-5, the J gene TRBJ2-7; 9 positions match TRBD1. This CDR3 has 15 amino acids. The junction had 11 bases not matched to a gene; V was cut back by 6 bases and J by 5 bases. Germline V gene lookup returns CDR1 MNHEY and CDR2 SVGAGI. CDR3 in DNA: TGTGCCAGCAGCGGGGAGACAGGGGGATCGCACGAGCAGTACTTC. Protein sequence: CASSGETGGSHEQYF.

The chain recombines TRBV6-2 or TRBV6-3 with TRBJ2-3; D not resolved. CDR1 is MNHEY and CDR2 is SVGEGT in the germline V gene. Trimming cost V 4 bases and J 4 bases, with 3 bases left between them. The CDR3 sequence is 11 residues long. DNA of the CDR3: TGTGCCAGCAGTTTCTCAGATACGCAGTATTTT. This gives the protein CASSFSDTQYF.

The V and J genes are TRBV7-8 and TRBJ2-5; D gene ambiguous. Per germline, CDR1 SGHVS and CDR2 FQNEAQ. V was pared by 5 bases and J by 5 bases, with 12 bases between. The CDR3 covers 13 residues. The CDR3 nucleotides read TGTGCCAGCAGCCCAAGCCCTGAGGAGACCCAGTACTTC. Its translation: CASSPSPEETQYF.

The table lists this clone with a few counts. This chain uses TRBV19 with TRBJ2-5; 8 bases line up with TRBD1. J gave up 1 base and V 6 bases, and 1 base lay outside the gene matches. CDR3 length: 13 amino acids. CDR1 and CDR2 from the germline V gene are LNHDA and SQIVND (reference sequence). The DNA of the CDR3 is TGTGCCAGTAGACAGGGGGGCCAAGAGACCCAGTACTTC. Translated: CASRQGGQETQYF.

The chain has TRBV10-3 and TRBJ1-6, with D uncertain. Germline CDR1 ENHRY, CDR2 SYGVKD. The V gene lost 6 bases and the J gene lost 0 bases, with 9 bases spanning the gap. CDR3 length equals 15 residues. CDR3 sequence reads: CAIRGGSSYNSPLHF. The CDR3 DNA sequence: TGTGCCATCAGAGGAGGGAGCTCCTATAATTCACCCCTCCACTTT.

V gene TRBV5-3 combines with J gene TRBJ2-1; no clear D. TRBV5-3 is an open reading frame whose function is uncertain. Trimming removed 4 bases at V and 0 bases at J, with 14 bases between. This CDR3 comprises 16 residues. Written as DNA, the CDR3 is TGTGCCAGAAGCGAACCGACTCCTAACTCCTACAATGAGCAGTTCTTC. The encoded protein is CARSEPTPNSYNEQFF.

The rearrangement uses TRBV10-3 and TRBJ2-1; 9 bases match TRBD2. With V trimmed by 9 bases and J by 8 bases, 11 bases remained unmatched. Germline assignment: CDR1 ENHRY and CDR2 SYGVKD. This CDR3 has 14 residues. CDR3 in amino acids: CAMARGGRDDEQFF. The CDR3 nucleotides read TGTGCCATGGCCCGGGGCGGGAGGGACGATGAGCAGTTCTTC.

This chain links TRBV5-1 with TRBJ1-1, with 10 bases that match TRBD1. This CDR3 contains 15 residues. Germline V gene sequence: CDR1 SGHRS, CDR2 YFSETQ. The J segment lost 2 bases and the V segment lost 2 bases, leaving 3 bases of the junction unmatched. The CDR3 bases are TGCGCCAGCAGCTTCCGGACAGGGGGAAACACTGAAGCTTTCTTT. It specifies CASSFRTGGNTEAFF. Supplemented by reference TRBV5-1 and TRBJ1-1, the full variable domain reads KAGVTQTPRYLIKTRGQQVTLSCSPISGHRSVSWYQQTPGQGLQFLFEYFSETQRNKGNFPGRFSGRQFSNSRSEMNVSTLELGDSALYLCASSFRTGGNTEAFFGQGTRLTVV.

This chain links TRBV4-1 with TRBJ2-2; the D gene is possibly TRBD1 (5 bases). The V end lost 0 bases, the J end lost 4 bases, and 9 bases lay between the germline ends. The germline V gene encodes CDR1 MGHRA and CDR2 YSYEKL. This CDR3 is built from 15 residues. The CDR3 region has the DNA TGCGCCAGCAGCCAAGATAGGGGCACCACCGGGGAGCTGTTTTTT. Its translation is CASSQDRGTTGELFF.

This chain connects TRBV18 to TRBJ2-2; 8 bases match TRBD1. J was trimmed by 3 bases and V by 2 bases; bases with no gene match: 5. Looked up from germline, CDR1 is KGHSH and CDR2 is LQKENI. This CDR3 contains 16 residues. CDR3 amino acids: CASSPAGTGDTGELFF. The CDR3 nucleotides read TGTGCCAGCTCACCAGCCGGGACAGGAGACACCGGGGAGCTGTTTTTT.

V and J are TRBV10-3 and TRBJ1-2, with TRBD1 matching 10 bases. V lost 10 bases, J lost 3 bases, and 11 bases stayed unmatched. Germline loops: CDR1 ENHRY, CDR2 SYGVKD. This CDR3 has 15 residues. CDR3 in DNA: TGTGCCACCATCACGACAGGGGGCCAAGACTATGGCTACACCTTC. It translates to CATITTGGQDYGYTF.

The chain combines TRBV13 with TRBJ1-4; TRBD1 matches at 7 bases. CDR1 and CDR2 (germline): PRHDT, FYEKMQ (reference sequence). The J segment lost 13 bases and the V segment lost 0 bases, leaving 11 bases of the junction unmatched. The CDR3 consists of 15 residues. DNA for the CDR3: TGTGCCAGCAGCTTAGGCGGGGAAGGACAGGCCGGACTGTTTTTT. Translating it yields CASSLGGEGQAGLFF.

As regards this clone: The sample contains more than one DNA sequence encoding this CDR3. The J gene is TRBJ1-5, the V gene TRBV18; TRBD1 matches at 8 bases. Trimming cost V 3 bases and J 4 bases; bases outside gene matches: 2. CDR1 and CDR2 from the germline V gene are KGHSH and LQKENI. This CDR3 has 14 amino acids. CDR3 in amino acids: CASSPDRGNQPQHF. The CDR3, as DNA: TGTGCCAGCTCACCCGACAGGGGAAATCAGCCCCAGCATTTT.

The CDR3 sequence: CASSPLAGGSYNEQFF. CDR3 in DNA: TGTGCCAGCTCACCCCTAGCGGGGGGGTCCTACAATGAGCAGTTCTTC. V and J are TRBV18 and TRBJ2-1; the match to TRBD2 covers 12 bases. CDR1 is KGHSH, CDR2 LQKENI, per germline. The CDR3 covers 16 residues. V lost 3 bases, J lost 1 base, and 1 base stayed unmatched.

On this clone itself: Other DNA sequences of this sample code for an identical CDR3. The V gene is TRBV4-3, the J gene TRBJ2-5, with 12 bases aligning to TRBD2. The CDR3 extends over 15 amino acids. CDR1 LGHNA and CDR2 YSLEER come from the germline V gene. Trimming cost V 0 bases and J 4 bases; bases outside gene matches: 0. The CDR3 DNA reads TGCGCCAGCAGCCAAGAACTAGCGGGGGGAGAGACCCAGTACTTC. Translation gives CASSQELAGGETQYF.

The CDR3 region is CASSQDNQGAMGSSDTQYF. In nucleotides, the CDR3 is TGCGCCAGCAGCCAAGATAATCAGGGCGCGATGGGGTCGTCAGATACGCAGTATTTT. This chain uses TRBV4-1 with TRBJ2-3; D is possibly TRBD1 (5 bases). Per the germline V gene, CDR1 is MGHRA and CDR2 is YSYEKL. There are 19 residues in the CDR3. The V end was cut by 0 bases, the J end by 4 bases, with 23 bases between.

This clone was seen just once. The CDR3 region is CASMVTGTYYGYTF. The DNA of the CDR3 is TGTGCCAGCATGGTCACAGGCACCTACTATGGCTACACCTTC. The J gene is TRBJ1-2, the V gene TRBV2, with D maybe TRBD1 (5 bases). Trimming pared 7 bases from V and 3 bases from J, leaving 15 bases between. The CDR3 spans 14 residues. Germline CDR1 is SNHLY and CDR2 is FYNNEI.

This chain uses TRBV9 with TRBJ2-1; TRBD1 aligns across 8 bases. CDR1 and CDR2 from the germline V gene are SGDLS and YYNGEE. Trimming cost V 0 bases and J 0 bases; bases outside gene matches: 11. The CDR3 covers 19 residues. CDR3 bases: TGTGCCAGCAGCGTAGTTGGGCAGGGGGCCCCTGCCTCCTACAATGAGCAGTTCTTC. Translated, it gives CASSVVGQGAPASYNEQFF.